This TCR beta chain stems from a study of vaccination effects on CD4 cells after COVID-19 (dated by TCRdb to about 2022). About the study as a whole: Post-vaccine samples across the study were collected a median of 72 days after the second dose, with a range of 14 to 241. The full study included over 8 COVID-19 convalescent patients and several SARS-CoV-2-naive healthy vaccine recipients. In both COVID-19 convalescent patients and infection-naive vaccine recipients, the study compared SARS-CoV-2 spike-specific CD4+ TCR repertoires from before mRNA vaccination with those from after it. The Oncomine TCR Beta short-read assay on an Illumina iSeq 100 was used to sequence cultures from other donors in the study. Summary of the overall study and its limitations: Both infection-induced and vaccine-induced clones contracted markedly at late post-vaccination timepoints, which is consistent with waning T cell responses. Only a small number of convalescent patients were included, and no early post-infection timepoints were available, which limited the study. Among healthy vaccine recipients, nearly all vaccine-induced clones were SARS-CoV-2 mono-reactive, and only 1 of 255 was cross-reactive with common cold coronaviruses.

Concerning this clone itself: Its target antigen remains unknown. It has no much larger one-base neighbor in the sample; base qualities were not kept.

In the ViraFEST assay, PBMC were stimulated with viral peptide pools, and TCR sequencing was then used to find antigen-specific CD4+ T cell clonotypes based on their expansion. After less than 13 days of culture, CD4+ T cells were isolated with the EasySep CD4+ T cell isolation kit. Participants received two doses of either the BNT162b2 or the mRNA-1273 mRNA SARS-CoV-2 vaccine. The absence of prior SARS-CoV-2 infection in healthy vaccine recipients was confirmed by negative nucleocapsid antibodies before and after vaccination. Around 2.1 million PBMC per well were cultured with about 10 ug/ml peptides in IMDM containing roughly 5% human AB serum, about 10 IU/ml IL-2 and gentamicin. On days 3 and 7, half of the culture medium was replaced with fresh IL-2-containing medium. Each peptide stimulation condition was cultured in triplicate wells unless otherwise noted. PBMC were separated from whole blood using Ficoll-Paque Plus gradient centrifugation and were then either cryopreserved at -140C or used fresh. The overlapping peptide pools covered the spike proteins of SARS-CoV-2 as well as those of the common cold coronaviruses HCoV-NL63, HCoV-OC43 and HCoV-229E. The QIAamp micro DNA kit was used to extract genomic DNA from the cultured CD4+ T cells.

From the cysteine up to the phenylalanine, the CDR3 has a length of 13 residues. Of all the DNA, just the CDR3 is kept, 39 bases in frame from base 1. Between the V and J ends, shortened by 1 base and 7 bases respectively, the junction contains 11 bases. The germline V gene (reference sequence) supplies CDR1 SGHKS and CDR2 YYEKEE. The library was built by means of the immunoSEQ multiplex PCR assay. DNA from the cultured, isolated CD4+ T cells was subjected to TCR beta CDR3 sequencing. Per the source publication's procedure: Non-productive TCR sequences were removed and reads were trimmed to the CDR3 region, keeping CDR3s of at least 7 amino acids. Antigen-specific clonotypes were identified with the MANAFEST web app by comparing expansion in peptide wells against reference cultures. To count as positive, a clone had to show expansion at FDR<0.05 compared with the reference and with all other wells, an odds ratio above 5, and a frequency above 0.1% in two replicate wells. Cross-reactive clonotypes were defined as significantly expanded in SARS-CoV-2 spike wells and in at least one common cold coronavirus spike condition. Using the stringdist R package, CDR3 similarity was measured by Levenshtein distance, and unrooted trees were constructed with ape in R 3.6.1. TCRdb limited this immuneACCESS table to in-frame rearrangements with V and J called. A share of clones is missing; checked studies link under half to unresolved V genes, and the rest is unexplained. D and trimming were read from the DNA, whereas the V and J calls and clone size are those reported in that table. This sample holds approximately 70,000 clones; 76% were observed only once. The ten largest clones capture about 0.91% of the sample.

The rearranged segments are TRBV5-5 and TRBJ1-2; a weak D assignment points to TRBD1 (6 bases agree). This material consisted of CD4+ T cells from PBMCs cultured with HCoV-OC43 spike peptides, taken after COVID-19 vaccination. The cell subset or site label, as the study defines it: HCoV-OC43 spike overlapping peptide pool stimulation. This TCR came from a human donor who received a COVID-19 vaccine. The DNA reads TGTGCCAGCAGCTTGACAGGGAGGTTTGGCTACACCTTC. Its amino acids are CASSLTGRFGYTF. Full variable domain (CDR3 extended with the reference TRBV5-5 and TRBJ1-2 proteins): DAGVTQSPTHLIKTRGQQVTLRCSPISGHKSVSWYQQVLGQGPQFIFQYYEKEERGRGNFPDRFSARQFPNYSSELNVNALLLGDSALYLCASSLTGRFGYTFGSGTRLTVV.